The 20 T cell receptor beta chains below all came from one sample that was sequenced in a study of a mutant IDH1 vaccine in newly diagnosed glioma. Time point indicated: baseline, week 1 (first vaccination visit). Noted treatment: pre-vaccination baseline after standard-of-care therapy. Sequenced by immunoSEQ multiplex PCR; TCRdb stores in-frame clones only, minus some. The sample has more than 80,000 clones, roughly four fifths seen once; the top ten hold roughly 6.8%. This specimen consisted of PBMCs, obtained from a glioma patient treated with radiotherapy, temozolomide or both. These receptors were collected from a woman between 45 and 60 years old with glioma.

This sequence joins TRBV9 and TRBJ1-6, with unresolved D. Germline CDR1 reads SGDLS; CDR2 reads YYNGEE. Between the trimmed V and J ends, which lost 0 bases and 7 bases, there was a span of 5 bases. CDR3 length: 13 residues. The CDR3 sequence is CASSVAGNSPLHF. CDR3 bases: TGTGCCAGCAGCGTAGCTGGCAATTCACCCCTCCACTTT.

This chain links TRBV18 with TRBJ1-5; TRBD1 matches 12 bases. Germline V lookup: CDR1 KGHSH, CDR2 LQKENI. Trimming cost V 1 base and J 2 bases; bases outside gene matches: 3. The CDR3 has 17 residues. The chain's CDR3 is CASSPQGQGAGNQPQHF. Here the CDR3 DNA reads TGTGCCAGCTCACCACAGGGACAGGGGGCGGGCAATCAGCCCCAGCATTTT.

CDR3 region: CASSSGTGKSYEQYF. DNA of the CDR3: TGCGCCAGCAGCTCCGGGACAGGGAAATCCTACGAGCAGTACTTC. V gene TRBV5-1 combines with J gene TRBJ2-7; 9 bases fit TRBD1. The germline V gene has CDR1 SGHRS and CDR2 YFSETQ. V lost 3 bases to trimming and J lost 1 base; unmatched junction nucleotides: 5. CDR3 length: 15 amino acids. The entire variable domain, with the rest obtained from reference TRBV5-1 and TRBJ2-7, is as follows: KAGVTQTPRYLIKTRGQQVTLSCSPISGHRSVSWYQQTPGQGLQFLFEYFSETQRNKGNFPGRFSGRQFSNSRSEMNVSTLELGDSALYLCASSSGTGKSYEQYFGPGTRLTVT.

In its sample, this clone was seen once. The chain couples TRBV5-4 to TRBJ2-7, with unresolved D. The germline CDR1 and CDR2 sequences are SGHNT and YYREEE (reference sequence). V lost 4 bases to trimming and J lost 4 bases, with 9 bases between them. The CDR3 length is 12 residues. The CDR3 DNA is TGTGCCAGCAGCGTGGACGGATACGAGCAGTACTTC. It is translated as CASSVDGYEQYF.

This clone has more than one count but fewer than ten. The genes are TRBV6-5 and TRBJ2-7; a weak D match, TRBD2 (6 bases). With 5 bases removed from V and 5 bases from J, the gap between germline ends came to 13 bases. The CDR3 has 13 amino acids. Germline V CDR1 and CDR2: MNHEY, SVGAGI. The CDR3 sequence: CASSAGFHHEQYF. The CDR3 DNA reads TGTGCCAGCAGTGCGGGGTTCCACCACGAGCAGTACTTC.

V is TRBV2 and J is TRBJ2-1; 7 nucleotides match TRBD1. The germline V gene has CDR1 SNHLY and CDR2 FYNNEI. This CDR3 region has 14 residues. The V segment lost 7 bases and the J segment 5 bases; nucleotides outside the gene matches: 8. As DNA, the CDR3 is TGTGCCAGCAACAACAGGGGCACCCACAATGAGCAGTTCTTC. It is translated as CASNNRGTHNEQFF.

The J gene is TRBJ1-1, the V gene TRBV27; TRBD1 aligns across 7 bases. J was trimmed by 1 base and V by 5 bases; bases with no gene match: 4. This CDR3 is 14 amino acids long. CDR1 and CDR2 (germline): MNHEY, SMNVEV (reference sequence). For the CDR3, the DNA is TGTGCCAGCAGTGGGACAGCAGGGAACACTGAAGCTTTCTTT. It specifies CASSGTAGNTEAFF.

V usage is TRBV6-6 and J usage is TRBJ2-7; TRBD2 aligns across 8 bases. Germline loops: CDR1 MNHNY, CDR2 SVGAGI (reference sequence). Germline trimming cut 4 bases from V and 2 bases from J; bases unmatched to any gene: 10. This CDR3 region has 16 residues. The CDR3 loop reads CASSSLAGQRTYEQYF. CDR3 nucleotides: TGTGCCAGCAGTTCCTTAGCGGGGCAGCGTACCTACGAGCAGTACTTC.

The chain recombines TRBV5-4 with TRBJ2-2, with a possible D match to TRBD2 (5 bases). The V and J ends lost 3 bases and 6 bases respectively, with 12 bases between them. CDR1 and CDR2 from the germline V gene are SGHNT and YYREEE (reference sequence). The length of the CDR3 is 14 residues. CDR3 in amino acids: CASSSGRVAGELFF. In nucleotides, the CDR3 is TGTGCCAGCAGCTCGGGAAGGGTGGCCGGGGAGCTGTTTTTT. Based on the CDR3 plus reference TRBV5-4 and TRBJ2-2, the full variable domain is ETGVTQSPTHLIKTRGQQVTLRCSSQSGHNTVSWYQQALGQGPQFIFQYYREEENGRGNFPPRFSGLQFPNYSSELNVNALELDDSALYLCASSSGRVAGELFFGEGSRLTVL.

This clone was counted a single time. The junction and the germline gene differ at one end; a read error may be behind it. The CDR3 sequence is CTSTLGQGAYEQYF. The CDR3 DNA is TGTACCAGCACCCTGGGACAGGGGGCGTACGAGCAGTACTTC. The chain employs TRBV7-9 and TRBJ2-7; 12 bases map to TRBD1. The length of the CDR3 is 14 residues. CDR1 is SEHNR and CDR2 is FQNEAQ in the germline V gene (reference sequence). Full variable domain (rest looked up from reference TRBV7-9 and TRBJ2-7): DTGVSQNPRHKITKRGQNVTFRCDPISEHNRLYWYRQTLGQGPEFLTYFQNEAQLEKSRLLSDRFSAERPKGSFSTLEIQRTEQGDSAMYLCTSTLGQGAYEQYFGPGTRLTVT.

This chain links TRBV5-1 with TRBJ2-1; D might be TRBD2 (5 bases). With 4 bases removed from V and 6 bases from J, the gap between germline ends came to 26 bases. Germline values: CDR1 SGHRS, CDR2 YFSETQ. CDR3 length equals 18 residues. The CDR3 protein is CASSILLDSLTSPNEQFF. CDR3 sequence (DNA): TGCGCCAGCAGCATACTATTGGACTCACTTACTTCCCCCAATGAGCAGTTCTTC.

The V gene is TRBV6-6, the J gene TRBJ1-2; D is perhaps TRBD1 (5 bases). The CDR3 sequence is 15 residues long. Trimming took off 7 bases at V and 5 bases at J, with 20 bases between the two ends. Germline CDR1 MNHNY, CDR2 SVGAGI (reference sequence). The CDR3 DNA reads as TGTGCCAGCACATATGGGAGCGGGGGGGGGTATGGCTACACCTTC. Translation: CASTYGSGGGYGYTF.

This clone occurred once. This chain joins TRBV6-5 and TRBJ1-4; D is unclear. Germline V gene lookup returns CDR1 MNHEY and CDR2 SVGAGI. The V and J ends lost 2 bases and 5 bases respectively, with 15 bases between them. This CDR3 is 16 amino acids long. This chain's CDR3 is CASSYGLTARNEKLFF. For the CDR3, the DNA is TGTGCCAGCAGTTACGGTCTTACGGCGAGGAATGAAAAACTGTTTTTT.

This clone was found a few times. DNA for the CDR3: TGCACCGTAGGGGAGAACTATGGCTACACCTTC. Translating gives CTVGENYGYTF. The chain has TRBV29-1 and TRBJ1-2; tentative D call: TRBD1 (5 bases). Germline CDR1 is SQVTM and CDR2 is ANQGSEA. This CDR3 is 11 amino acids long.

The CDR3 region has the DNA TGTGCCAGCAGCTCGACACAGGGCGACACTGAAGCTTTCTTT. Protein sequence: CASSSTQGDTEAFF. This chain joins TRBV7-9 and TRBJ1-1; weak D call: TRBD1 (6 bases). V shed 4 bases and J shed 3 bases, with 12 bases lying between them. Germline V gene data show CDR1 as SEHNR and CDR2 as FQNEAQ (reference sequence). The CDR3 is 14 residues long.

The J gene is TRBJ1-5, the V gene TRBV5-6; D not certain. V lost 2 bases and J lost 4, with 7 bases in between. The CDR3 covers 13 residues. CDR1 and CDR2 from the germline V gene are SGHDT and YYEEEE. CDR3 DNA sequence: TGTGCCAGCAGCTTACTTTCGAATCAGCCCCAGCATTTT. Protein product: CASSLLSNQPQHF.

This clone occurred once. The chain employs TRBV7-2 and TRBJ1-2; no clear D. The CDR3 has 13 amino acids. Trimming took 1 base from V and 4 from J, leaving 7 bases between them. The germline V gene has CDR1 SGHTA and CDR2 FQGNSA. In DNA, the CDR3 is TGTGCCAGCAGCTTAGGACCGATCTATGGCTACACCTTC. It encodes CASSLGPIYGYTF.

V is TRBV5-1 and J is TRBJ1-1; TRBD1 agrees at 7 bases. V was clipped by 5 bases and J by 0 bases; unmatched bases: 4. Germline loops: CDR1 SGHRS, CDR2 YFSETQ. The CDR3 extends over 14 amino acids. CDR3 loop: CASRTGVMNTEAFF. The CDR3 nucleotides are TGCGCCAGCAGAACAGGGGTCATGAACACTGAAGCTTTCTTT.

The chain couples TRBV7-8 to TRBJ2-3; 13 bases agree with TRBD2. Germline loops: CDR1 SGHVS, CDR2 FQNEAQ. CDR3 length: 19 amino acids. V lost 5 bases and J lost 0; bases outside the gene matches: 11. This CDR3 is CASSPGLAGADLSTDTQYF. In DNA, the CDR3 is TGTGCCAGCAGCCCAGGACTAGCGGGGGCGGACCTTAGCACAGATACGCAGTATTTT.

V and J are TRBV30 and TRBJ1-6; D is uncertain. The CDR3 has 16 residues. The V end lost 6 bases, the J end lost 0 bases, and 15 bases lay between the germline ends. Germline V gene data show CDR1 as GTSNPN and CDR2 as SVGIG (reference sequence). CDR3 in amino acids: CACPDGASSYNSPLHF. As DNA, the CDR3 is TGTGCCTGCCCGGACGGCGCAAGCTCCTATAATTCACCCCTCCACTTT.